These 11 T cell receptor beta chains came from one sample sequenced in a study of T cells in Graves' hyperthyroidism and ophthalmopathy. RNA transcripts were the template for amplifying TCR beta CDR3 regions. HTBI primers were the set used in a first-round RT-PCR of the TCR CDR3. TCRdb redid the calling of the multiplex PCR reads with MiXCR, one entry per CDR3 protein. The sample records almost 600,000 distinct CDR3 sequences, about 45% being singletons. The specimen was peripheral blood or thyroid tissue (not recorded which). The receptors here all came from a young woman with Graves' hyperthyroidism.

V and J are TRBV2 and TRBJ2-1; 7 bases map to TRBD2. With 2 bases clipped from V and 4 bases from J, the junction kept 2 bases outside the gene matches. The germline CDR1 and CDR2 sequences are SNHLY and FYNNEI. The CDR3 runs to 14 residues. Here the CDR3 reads CASSELAVYNEQFF. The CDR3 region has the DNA TGTGCCAGCAGTGAACTAGCGGTATACAATGAGCAGTTCTTC.

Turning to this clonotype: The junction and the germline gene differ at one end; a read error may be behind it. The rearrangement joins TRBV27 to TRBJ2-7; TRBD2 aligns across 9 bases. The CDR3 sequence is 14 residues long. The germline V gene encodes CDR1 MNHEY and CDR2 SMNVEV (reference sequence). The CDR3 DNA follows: TGTGCCAGCAGTTTAGCGGGAGGGTTCTACGAGCAGCACTTC. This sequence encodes CASSLAGGFYEQHF.

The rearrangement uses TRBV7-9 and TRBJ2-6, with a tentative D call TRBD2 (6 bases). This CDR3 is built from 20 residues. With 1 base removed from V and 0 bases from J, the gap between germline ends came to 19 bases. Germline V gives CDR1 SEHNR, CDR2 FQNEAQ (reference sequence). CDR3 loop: CASSLVADTVDSSGANVLTF. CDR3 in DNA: TGTGCCAGCAGCTTAGTAGCGGACACCGTTGATAGCTCTGGGGCCAACGTCCTGACTTTC.

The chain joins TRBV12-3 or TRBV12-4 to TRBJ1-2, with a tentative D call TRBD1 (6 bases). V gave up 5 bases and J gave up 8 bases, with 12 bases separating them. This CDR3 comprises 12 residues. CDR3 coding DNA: TGTGCCAGCAGTAGCAGGGGCTGGGGCTACACCTTC. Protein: CASSSRGWGYTF.

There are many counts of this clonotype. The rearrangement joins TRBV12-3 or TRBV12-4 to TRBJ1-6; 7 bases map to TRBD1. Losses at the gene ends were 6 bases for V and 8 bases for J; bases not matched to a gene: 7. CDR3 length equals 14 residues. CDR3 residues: CASRSGTEYSPLHF. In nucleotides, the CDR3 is TGTGCCAGCAGGTCCGGGACAGAGTATTCACCCCTCCACTTT.

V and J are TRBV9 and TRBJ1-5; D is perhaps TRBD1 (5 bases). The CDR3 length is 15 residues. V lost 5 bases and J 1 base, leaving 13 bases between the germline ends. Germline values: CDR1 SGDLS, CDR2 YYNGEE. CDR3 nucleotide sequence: TGTGCCAGCAGTGCCCTTGGACACAGCAATCAGCCCCAGCATTTT. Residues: CASSALGHSNQPQHF. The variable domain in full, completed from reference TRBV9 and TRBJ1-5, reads DSGVTQTPKHLITATGQRVTLRCSPRSGDLSVYWYQQSLDQGLQFLIQYYNGEERAKGNILERFSAQQFPDLHSELNLSSLELGDSALYFCASSALGHSNQPQHFGDGTRLSIL.

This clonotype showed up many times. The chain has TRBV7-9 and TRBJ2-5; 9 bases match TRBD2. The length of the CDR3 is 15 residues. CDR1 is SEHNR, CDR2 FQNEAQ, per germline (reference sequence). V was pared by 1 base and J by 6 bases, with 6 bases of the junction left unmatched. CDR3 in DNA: TGTGCCAGCAGCTTAGAAGTTAGCGGGAGAAAGACCCAGTACTTC. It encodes CASSLEVSGRKTQYF.

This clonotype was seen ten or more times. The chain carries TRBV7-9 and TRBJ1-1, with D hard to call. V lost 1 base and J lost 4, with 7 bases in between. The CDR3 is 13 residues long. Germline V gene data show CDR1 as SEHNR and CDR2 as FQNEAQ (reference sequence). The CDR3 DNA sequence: TGTGCCAGCAGCTTAGATGCGGGCACTGAAGCTTTCTTT. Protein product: CASSLDAGTEAFF. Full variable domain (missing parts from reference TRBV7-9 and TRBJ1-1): DTGVSQNPRHKITKRGQNVTFRCDPISEHNRLYWYRQTLGQGPEFLTYFQNEAQLEKSRLLSDRFSAERPKGSFSTLEIQRTEQGDSAMYLCASSLDAGTEAFFGQGTRLTVV.

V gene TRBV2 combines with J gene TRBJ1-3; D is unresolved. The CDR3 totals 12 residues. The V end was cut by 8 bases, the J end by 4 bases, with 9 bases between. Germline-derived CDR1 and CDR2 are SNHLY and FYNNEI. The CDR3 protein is CASRTSGNTIYF. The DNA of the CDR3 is TGTGCCAGCCGGACTAGCGGAAACACCATATATTTT.

For the CDR3, the DNA is TGTGCCAGCAGTGTTACTCCCGGGAACCGGGGTCAGCCCCAGCATTTT. Its protein product is CASSVTPGNRGQPQHF. This chain joins TRBV6-1 and TRBJ1-5; D is undetermined. From germline, CDR1 is MNHNS and CDR2 SASEGT. The CDR3 is made up of 16 amino acids. Trimming took off 4 bases at V and 6 bases at J, with 19 bases between the two ends.

The CDR3 loop reads CASSPPLGQVREQYF. The CDR3 coding sequence is TGTGCCAGCTCACCACCGCTAGGACAGGTACGCGAGCAGTACTTC. The chain links TRBV18 to TRBJ2-7, with 7 bases lining up with TRBD1. The V segment lost 0 bases and the J segment 6 bases; nucleotides outside the gene matches: 8. This CDR3 region has 15 residues. Looked up from germline, CDR1 is KGHSH and CDR2 is LQKENI.